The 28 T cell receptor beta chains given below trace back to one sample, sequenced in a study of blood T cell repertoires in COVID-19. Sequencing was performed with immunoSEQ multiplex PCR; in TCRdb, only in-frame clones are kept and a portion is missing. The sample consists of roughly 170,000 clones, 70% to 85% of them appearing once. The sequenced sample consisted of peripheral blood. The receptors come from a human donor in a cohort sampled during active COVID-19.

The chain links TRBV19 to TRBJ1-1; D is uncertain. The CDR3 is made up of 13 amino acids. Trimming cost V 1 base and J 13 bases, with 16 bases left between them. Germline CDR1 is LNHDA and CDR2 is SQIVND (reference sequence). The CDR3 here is CASSIGGLEKLFF. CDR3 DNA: TGTGCCAGTAGTATAGGAGGATTGGAGAAGCTTTTCTTT.

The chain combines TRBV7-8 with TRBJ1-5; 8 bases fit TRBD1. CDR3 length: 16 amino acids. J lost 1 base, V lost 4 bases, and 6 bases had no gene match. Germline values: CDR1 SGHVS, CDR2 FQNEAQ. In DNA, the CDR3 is TGTGCCAGCAGCTCGGACAGGGTGTTGAGCAATCAGCCCCAGCATTTT. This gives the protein CASSSDRVLSNQPQHF.

CDR3 nucleotide sequence: TGCAGTGCTACTGAGGGGGGGTACGAGCAGTACTTC. Its protein is CSATEGGYEQYF. The chain couples TRBV20-1 to TRBJ2-7, with D perhaps TRBD2 (7 bases). Germline V lookup: CDR1 DFQATT, CDR2 SNEGSKA (reference sequence). Trimming left V 4 bases short and J 4 bases short, with 11 bases between. The CDR3 contains 12 residues.

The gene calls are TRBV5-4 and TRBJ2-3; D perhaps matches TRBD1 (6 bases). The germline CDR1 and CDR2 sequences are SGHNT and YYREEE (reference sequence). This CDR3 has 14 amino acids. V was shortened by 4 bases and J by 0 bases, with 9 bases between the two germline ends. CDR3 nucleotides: TGTGCCAGCAGCCAAGGACAGAGCACAGATACGCAGTATTTT. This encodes CASSQGQSTDTQYF.

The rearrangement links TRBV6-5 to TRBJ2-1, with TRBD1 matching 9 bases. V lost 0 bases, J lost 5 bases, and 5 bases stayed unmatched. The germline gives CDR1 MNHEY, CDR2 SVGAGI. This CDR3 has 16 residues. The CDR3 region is CASSYSTGGGNNEQFF. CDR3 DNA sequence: TGTGCCAGCAGTTACTCGACAGGGGGAGGAAACAATGAGCAGTTCTTC.

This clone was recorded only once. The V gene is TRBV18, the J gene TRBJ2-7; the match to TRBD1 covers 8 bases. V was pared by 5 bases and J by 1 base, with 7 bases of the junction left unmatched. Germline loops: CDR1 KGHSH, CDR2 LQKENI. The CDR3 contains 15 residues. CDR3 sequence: CASSSFGTGSYEQYF. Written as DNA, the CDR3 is TGTGCCAGCTCATCCTTCGGGACAGGTTCCTACGAGCAGTACTTC.

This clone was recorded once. The CDR3 here is CASSLEARDRGIGGYTF. CDR3 DNA sequence: TGTGCCAGCAGCTTAGAGGCCCGGGACAGGGGGATCGGGGGCTACACCTTC. V gene TRBV7-6 combines with J gene TRBJ1-2, with TRBD1 matching 11 bases. CDR3 length: 17 residues. Germline CDR1 is SGHVS and CDR2 is FNYEAQ. Trimming at V came to 1 base and at J to 8 bases, leaving 12 bases not matched to a gene.

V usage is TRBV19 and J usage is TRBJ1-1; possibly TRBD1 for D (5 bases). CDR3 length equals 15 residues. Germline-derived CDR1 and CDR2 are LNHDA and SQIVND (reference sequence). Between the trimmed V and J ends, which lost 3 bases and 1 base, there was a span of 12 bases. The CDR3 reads CASSMASGGNTEAFF. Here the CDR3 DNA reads TGTGCCAGTAGTATGGCGAGCGGGGGGAACACTGAAGCTTTCTTT.

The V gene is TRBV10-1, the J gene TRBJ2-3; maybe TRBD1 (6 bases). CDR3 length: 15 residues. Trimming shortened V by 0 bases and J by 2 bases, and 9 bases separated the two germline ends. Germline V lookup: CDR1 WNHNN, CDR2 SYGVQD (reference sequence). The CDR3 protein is CASSESRGNTDTQYF. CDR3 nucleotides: TGCGCCAGCAGTGAGTCGAGGGGGAACACAGATACGCAGTATTTT.

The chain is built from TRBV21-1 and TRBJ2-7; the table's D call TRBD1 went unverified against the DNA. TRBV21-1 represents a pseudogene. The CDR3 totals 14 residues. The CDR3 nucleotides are TGTGCCAGCAGCCAACGGGACAAGCCCTACGAGCAGTACTTC. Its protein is CASSQRDKPYEQYF.

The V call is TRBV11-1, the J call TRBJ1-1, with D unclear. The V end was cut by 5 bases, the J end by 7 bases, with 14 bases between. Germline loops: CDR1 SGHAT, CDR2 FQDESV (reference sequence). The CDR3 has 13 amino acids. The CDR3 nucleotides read TGTGCCAGCAGCATACTTACTCGGGGTGAAGCTTTCTTT. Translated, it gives CASSILTRGEAFF.

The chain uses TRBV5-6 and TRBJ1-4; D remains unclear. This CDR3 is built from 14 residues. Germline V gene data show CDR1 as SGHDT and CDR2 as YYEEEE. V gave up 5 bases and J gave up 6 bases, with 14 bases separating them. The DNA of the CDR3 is TGTGCCAGCAGTTCCCTCCCGGTCGATGAAAAACTGTTTTTT. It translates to CASSSLPVDEKLFF. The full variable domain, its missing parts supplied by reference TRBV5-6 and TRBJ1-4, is DAGVTQSPTHLIKTRGQQVTLRCSPKSGHDTVSWYQQALGQGPQFIFQYYEEEERQRGNFPDRFSGHQFPNYSSELNVNALLLGDSALYLCASSSLPVDEKLFFGSGTQLSVL.

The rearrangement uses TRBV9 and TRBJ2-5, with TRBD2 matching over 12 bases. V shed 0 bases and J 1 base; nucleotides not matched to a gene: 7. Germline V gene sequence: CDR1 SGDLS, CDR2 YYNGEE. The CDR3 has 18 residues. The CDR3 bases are TGTGCCAGCAGCGTAGGGACTAGCGGGGAGTCAACCCAAGAGACCCAGTACTTC. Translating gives CASSVGTSGESTQETQYF.

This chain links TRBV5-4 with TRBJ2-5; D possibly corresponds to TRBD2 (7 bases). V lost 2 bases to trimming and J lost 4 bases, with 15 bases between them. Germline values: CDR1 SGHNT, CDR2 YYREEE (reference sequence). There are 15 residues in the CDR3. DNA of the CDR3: TGTGCCAGCAGCTTCAAAGGGCGGGGGCTAGAGACCCAGTACTTC. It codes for CASSFKGRGLETQYF.

Written as DNA, the CDR3 is TGTGCCAGCAGCTTAGGGCAGGAAAATGAAAAACTGTTTTTT. This translates into CASSLGQENEKLFF. V gene TRBV13 combines with J gene TRBJ1-4; D not certain. Germline CDR1 and CDR2: PRHDT and FYEKMQ (reference sequence). The CDR3 spans 14 residues. The V and J ends lost 0 bases and 5 bases respectively, with 7 bases between them.

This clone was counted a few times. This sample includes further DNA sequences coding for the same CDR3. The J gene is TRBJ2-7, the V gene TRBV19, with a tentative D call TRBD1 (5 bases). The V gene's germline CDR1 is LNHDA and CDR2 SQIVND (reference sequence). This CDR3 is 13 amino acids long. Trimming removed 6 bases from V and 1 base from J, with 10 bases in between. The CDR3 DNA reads TGTGCCAGTAGCCCAGGACAATCCTACGAGCAGTACTTC. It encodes CASSPGQSYEQYF.

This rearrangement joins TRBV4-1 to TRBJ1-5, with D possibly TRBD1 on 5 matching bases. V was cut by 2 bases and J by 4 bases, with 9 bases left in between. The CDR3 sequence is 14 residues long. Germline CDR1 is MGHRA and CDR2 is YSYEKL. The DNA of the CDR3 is TGCGCCAGCAGCCAATTCAGGGTTAATCAGCCCCAGCATTTT. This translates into CASSQFRVNQPQHF.

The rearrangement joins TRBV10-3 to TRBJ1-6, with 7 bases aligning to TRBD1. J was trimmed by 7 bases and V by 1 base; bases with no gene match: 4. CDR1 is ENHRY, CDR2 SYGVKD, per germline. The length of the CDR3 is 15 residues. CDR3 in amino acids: CAISEWGRGNSPLHF. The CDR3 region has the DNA TGTGCCATCAGTGAGTGGGGCAGGGGGAATTCACCCCTCCACTTT.

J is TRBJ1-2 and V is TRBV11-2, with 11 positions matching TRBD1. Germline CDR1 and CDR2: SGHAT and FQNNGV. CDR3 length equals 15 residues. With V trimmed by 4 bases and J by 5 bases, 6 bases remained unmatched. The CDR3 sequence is CASSSPGTGGYGYTF. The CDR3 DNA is TGTGCCAGCAGCTCCCCCGGGACAGGGGGGTATGGCTACACCTTC.

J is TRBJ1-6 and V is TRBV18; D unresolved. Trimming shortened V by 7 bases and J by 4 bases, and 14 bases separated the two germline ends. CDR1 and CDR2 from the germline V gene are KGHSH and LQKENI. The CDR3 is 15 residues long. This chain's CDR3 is CASFWSPRYNSPLHF. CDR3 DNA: TGTGCCAGCTTCTGGAGCCCCCGGTATAATTCACCCCTCCACTTT.

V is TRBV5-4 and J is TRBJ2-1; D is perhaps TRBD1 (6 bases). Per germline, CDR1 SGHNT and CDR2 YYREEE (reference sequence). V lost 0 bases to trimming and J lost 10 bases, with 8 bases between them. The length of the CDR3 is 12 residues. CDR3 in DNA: TGTGCCAGCAGCTTGGATAGGGGGGAGCAGTTCTTC. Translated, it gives CASSLDRGEQFF. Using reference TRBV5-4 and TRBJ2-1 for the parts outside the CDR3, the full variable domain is ETGVTQSPTHLIKTRGQQVTLRCSSQSGHNTVSWYQQALGQGPQFIFQYYREEENGRGNFPPRFSGLQFPNYSSELNVNALELDDSALYLCASSLDRGEQFFGPGTRLTVL.

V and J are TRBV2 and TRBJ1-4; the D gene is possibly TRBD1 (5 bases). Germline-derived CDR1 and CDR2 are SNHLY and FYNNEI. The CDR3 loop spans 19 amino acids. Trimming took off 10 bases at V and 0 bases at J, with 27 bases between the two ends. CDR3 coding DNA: TGTGCCATTCAAAGCCGACTTCCGACAGCCCTATCAACTAATGAAAAACTGTTTTTT. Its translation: CAIQSRLPTALSTNEKLFF.

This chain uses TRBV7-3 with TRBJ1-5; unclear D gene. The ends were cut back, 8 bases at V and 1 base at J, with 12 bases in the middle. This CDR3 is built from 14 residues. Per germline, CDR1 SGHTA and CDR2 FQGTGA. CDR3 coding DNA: TGTGCCAGCGGGCCAGAGGGAAGCAATCAGCCCCAGCATTTT. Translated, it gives CASGPEGSNQPQHF.

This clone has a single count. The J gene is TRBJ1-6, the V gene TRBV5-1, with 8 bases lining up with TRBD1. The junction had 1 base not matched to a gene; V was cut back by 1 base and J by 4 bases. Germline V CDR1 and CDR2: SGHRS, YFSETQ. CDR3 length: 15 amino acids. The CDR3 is CASSLRQGYNSPLHF. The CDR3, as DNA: TGCGCCAGCAGCTTGCGACAGGGGTATAATTCACCCCTCCACTTT.

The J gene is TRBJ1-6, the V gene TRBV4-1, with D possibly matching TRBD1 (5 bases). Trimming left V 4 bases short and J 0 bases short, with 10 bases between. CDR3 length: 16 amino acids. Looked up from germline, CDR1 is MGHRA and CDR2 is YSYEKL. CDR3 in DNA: TGCGCCAGCAGCCCCAGGGTGAGCTCCTATAATTCACCCCTCCACTTT. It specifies CASSPRVSSYNSPLHF.

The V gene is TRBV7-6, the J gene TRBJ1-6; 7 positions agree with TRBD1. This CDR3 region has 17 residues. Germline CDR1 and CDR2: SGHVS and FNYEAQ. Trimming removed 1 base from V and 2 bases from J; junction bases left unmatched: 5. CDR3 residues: CASSLGNRGTYNSPLHF. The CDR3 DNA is TGTGCCAGCAGCTTAGGAAACAGGGGCACCTATAATTCACCCCTCCACTTT.

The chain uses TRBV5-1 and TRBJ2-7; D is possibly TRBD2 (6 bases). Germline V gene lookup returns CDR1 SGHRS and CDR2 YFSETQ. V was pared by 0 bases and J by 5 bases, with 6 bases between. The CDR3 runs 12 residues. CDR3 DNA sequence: TGCGCCAGCAGCTTGGCGGGGGACGAGCAGTACTTC. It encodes CASSLAGDEQYF. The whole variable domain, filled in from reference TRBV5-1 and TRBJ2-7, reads KAGVTQTPRYLIKTRGQQVTLSCSPISGHRSVSWYQQTPGQGLQFLFEYFSETQRNKGNFPGRFSGRQFSNSRSEMNVSTLELGDSALYLCASSLAGDEQYFGPGTRLTVT.

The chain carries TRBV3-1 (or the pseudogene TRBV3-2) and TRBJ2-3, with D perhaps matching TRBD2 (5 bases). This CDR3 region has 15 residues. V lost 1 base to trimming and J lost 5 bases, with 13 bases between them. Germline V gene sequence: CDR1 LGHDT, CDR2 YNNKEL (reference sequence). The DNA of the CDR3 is TGTGCCAGCAGCCAAGGGACTCCAGACGGAGATACGCAGTATTTT. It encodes CASSQGTPDGDTQYF.